This TCR beta chain was found in a study of tissue T cells after allogeneic stem cell transplantation. Generated by immunoSEQ multiplex PCR, the TCRdb table keeps only in-frame clones and is missing some. The sample carries about 5,300 clones, about 72% recorded once. As concerns this clone: Its target is not known.

Looked up from germline, CDR1 is MNHEY and CDR2 is SVGAGI. Trimming removed 7 bases at V and 3 bases at J, with 12 bases between. The CDR3 length is 13 residues. Study outcomes and limitations: Tissue-detected TCR repertoire was only partly captured by blood and spleen T cells. Motif-based clustering found tissue-specific repertoire signatures shared across patients, though few clones were shared.

The V call is TRBV6-5, the J call TRBJ1-2; D unresolved. The specimen was tissue from the colon, collected at autopsy. This sequence was found in a female donor aged 60 or older with lung cancer. The CDR3 region is CASIPGRDYGYTF. CDR3 nucleotide sequence: TGTGCCAGCATCCCCGGGCGGGACTATGGCTACACCTTC.